Listed here is a single T cell receptor beta chain. Its antigen remains unidentified. V was pared by 3 bases and J by 0 bases, with 10 bases of the junction left unmatched. Germline CDR1 reads MGHRA; CDR2 reads YSYEKL. The CDR3 spans 17 residues. The entry originates in a study of cytomegalovirus exposure and HLA in healthy donors. Researchers ran the PCR with 60 Vbeta and 13 Jbeta primers. Generated by immunoSEQ multiplex PCR, the TCRdb table keeps only in-frame clones and is missing some. Of under 150,000 clones in the sample, about 82% are singletons; the top ten hold roughly 2%. General study results and limits: The later analysis indicated that the majority of CMV-associated TCR beta chains appeared HLA-restricted. CMV serostatus was the sole immune exposure data available.

This TCR was sampled from a man in his thirties or forties in good health and CMV-seronegative. The sample taken for sequencing was PBMCs. The chain joins TRBV4-1 to TRBJ2-7, with 8 bases that match TRBD1. CDR3 loop: CASSHSPDRGPSYEQYF. The CDR3 region has the DNA TGCGCCAGCAGCCACTCCCCCGACAGGGGACCCTCCTACGAGCAGTACTTC.